This T cell receptor (beta chain) came from a study of chronic HIV infection and antiretroviral therapy. TCRdb independently ran MiXCR on the 5' RACE reads; one entry per CDR3 protein. The sample includes roughly 50,000 distinct CDR3 sequences, approximately 19% of them seen just once. This CDR3 contains 17 residues. V lost 5 bases, J lost 5 bases, and 18 bases stayed unmatched. Germline V gene lookup returns CDR1 SQVTM and CDR2 ANQGSEA. The sequencing input was peripheral blood. This chain connects TRBV29-1 to TRBJ1-1, with TRBD1 matching over 9 bases. This clonotype was obtained from an adult who had HIV and had not received antiretroviral therapy, or was an uninfected healthy control (not recorded which). CDR3 in DNA: TGCAGCGTTAACAGGGGGCTGTTTGGGACGAGGGGTACTGAAGCTTTCTTT. It codes for CSVNRGLFGTRGTEAFF.